These T cell receptor beta chains were read from a single sample in a study of beta chain features in type 1 diabetes. Clones were sequenced by immunoSEQ multiplex PCR, and TCRdb holds only the in-frame ones, with some missing. The sample carries a few hundred thousand clones, roughly an eighth recorded once. Sequencing input: naive CD4+ T cells from blood. These receptor sequences come from a woman between 18 and 30 years old with type 1 diabetes. Both conserved end residues are part of each CDR3. A D gene is named only where the DNA matches it firmly. Clone size is shown for a subset of rows, as once, few, many or a class of expanded clone.

>NA|NA|TRBJ2-6|TRBV7-8
TGTGCCAGCAGCGCTGGACAAACTGGAAGCTCTGGGGCCAACGTCCTGACTTTC
CASSAGQTGSSGANVLTF
>NA|NA|TRBJ2-2|TRBV21-1
TGTGCCAGCAGCCAGGGTGACAGCGCCCCGAACACCGGGGAGCTGTTTTTT
CASSQGDSAPNTGELFF
>few|NA|TRBJ2-7|TRBV30
TGTGCCTGGAGTGGGCGGGCGGGCGCCTACGAGCAGTACTTC
CAWSGRAGAYEQYF
>few|NA|TRBJ1-5|TRBV7-9
TGTGCCAGCAGCCCCCCGGGGGATCAGCCCCAGCATTTT
CASSPPGDQPQHF
>NA|NA|TRBJ2-1|TRBV10-3
TGTGCCATCAGTGACGGGGGCAATGAGCAGTTCTTC
CAISDGGNEQFF
>few|NA|TRBJ2-1|TRBV30
TGTGCCTGGAGTGTGGCCGAGCAGTTCTTC
CAWSVAEQFF
>once|NA|TRBJ1-5|TRBV4-1
TGCGCCAGCAGCCTGGACAGAAATAGCAATCAGCCCCAGCATTTT
CASSLDRNSNQPQHF
>few|TRBD2|TRBJ2-1|TRBV9
TGTGCCAGCAGCGTAAGAGCGGGGGGAGATGAGCAGTTCTTC
CASSVRAGGDEQFF
>few|NA|TRBJ1-5|TRBV11-2
TGTGCCAGCAGCGCCACAGGGAACAATCAGCCCCAGCATTTT
CASSATGNNQPQHF
>NA|TRBD1|TRBJ2-5|TRBV30
TGTGCCTGGAGCAAAACAGGGGCCAGGGAGACCCAGTACTTC
CAWSKTGARETQYF
>few|NA|TRBJ2-1|TRBV7-8
TGTGCCAGCAGTGTGCGTGACTCTCGTCGAAATGAGCAGTTCTTC
CASSVRDSRRNEQFF
>NA|NA|TRBJ2-2|TRBV28
TGTGCCAGCAGTTTGGCGGGGATCACCGGGGAGCTGTTTTTT
CASSLAGITGELFF
>NA|NA|TRBJ1-5|TRBV19
TGTGCCAGTAGTATGGAGGGGCATAGCAATCAGCCCCAGCATTTT
CASSMEGHSNQPQHF
>NA|TRBD1|TRBJ1-5|TRBV4-1
TGCGCCAGCAGCCAAGACCCGGGACAGGGACATCAGCCCCAGCATTTT
CASSQDPGQGHQPQHF
>few|NA|TRBJ2-7|TRBV29-1
TGCAGCGCTTACAGGGGGGGCTCCTACGAGCAGTACTTC
CSAYRGGSYEQYF
>NA|NA|TRBJ2-7|TRBV2
TGTGCCAGCAGTCGAGAATTGGGCCTAACCTACGAGCAGTACTTC
CASSRELGLTYEQYF
>few|NA|TRBJ1-1|TRBV6-5
TGTGCCAGCAGTAGGGGCGGATTTCAAGCTTTCTTT
CASSRGGFQAFF
>few|NA|TRBJ2-1|TRBV10-2
TGCGCCAGCAGTGAGCAAGCGGTATCCTACAATGAGCAGTTCTTC
CASSEQAVSYNEQFF
>few|TRBD1|TRBJ1-5|TRBV18
TGTGCCAGCTCAAAGGGACAGGGGGATCGTCAGCCCCAGCATTTT
CASSKGQGDRQPQHF
>NA|TRBD2|TRBJ2-7|TRBV5-1
TGCGCCAGCAGCCGGGGACTAGGACTCGTCGAGCAGTACTTC
CASSRGLGLVEQYF
>NA|NA|TRBJ1-2|TRBV5-1
TGCGCCAGCAGTCGCCGAGACATCGATGGCTACACCTTC
CASSRRDIDGYTF
>few|NA|TRBJ2-7|TRBV12-2
TGTGCAAGTCGCCCTTCCCGCCGGGACAGCGCCTACGAGCAGTACTTC
CASRPSRRDSAYEQYF
>few|NA|TRBJ1-1|TRBV11-2
TGTGCCAGCAGCTCCCAGTACGGGGCTTTCTTT
CASSSQYGAFF
>NA|NA|TRBJ1-2|TRBV7-9
TGTGCCAGCAGCTTCAAGGGGGACTATGGCTACACCTTC
CASSFKGDYGYTF
>few|NA|TRBJ2-6|TRBV11-1
TGTGCCAGCAGCTTAGCTACAGGAGCCTCTGGGGCCAACGTCCTGACTTTC
CASSLATGASGANVLTF
>few|NA|TRBJ1-1|TRBV4-3
TGCGCCAGCAGCCAAGCCGCTGAAGCTTTCTTT
CASSQAAEAFF
>few|TRBD2|TRBJ2-3|TRBV4-3
TGCGCCAGCAGCCATTTGGCGGGGGGTACCACAGATACGCAGTATTTT
CASSHLAGGTTDTQYF
>NA|TRBD1|TRBJ1-2|TRBV30
TGTGCCTGGTCGACAGGGTATGGCTACACCTTC
CAWSTGYGYTF
>NA|NA|TRBJ2-7|TRBV7-2
TGTGCCAGCAGCTTTGGTAGGGGAACCTCCTACGAGCAGTACTTC
CASSFGRGTSYEQYF
>few|TRBD1|TRBJ1-1|TRBV7-9
TGTGCCAGCAGCTTAGCAGGGGGCGCCGGCGGGGCTTTCTTT
CASSLAGGAGGAFF
>NA|NA|TRBJ1-5|TRBV19
TGTGCCAGTAGGCAGGGTCCAATGGGTCAGCCCCAGCATTTT
CASRQGPMGQPQHF
>few|NA|TRBJ2-7|TRBV6-1
TGTGCCAGCAGTGTAGCCTATTCCTACGAGCAGTACTTC
CASSVAYSYEQYF
>few|NA|TRBJ1-5|TRBV9
TGTGCCAGCAGCGTCGGAGAGTTTAATCAGCCCCAGCATTTT
CASSVGEFNQPQHF
>few|NA|TRBJ2-7|TRBV5-4
TGTGCCCCCCGCCAGAGGGAATCCACCTTCTACGAGCAGTACTTC
CAPRQRESTFYEQYF
>NA|TRBD2|TRBJ2-7|TRBV4-2
TGTGCCAGCAGCCAAGGTAGCGGGGCGATTTACGAGCAGTACTTC
CASSQGSGAIYEQYF
>NA|TRBD1|TRBJ2-2|TRBV6-5
TGTGCCAGCAGTTACATGGACAGGGGGGCCGGGGAGCTGTTTTTT
CASSYMDRGAGELFF
>few|TRBD1|TRBJ2-1|TRBV11-2
TGTGCCAGCAGCTTAATCAGGGGGCACGGCAATGAGCAGTTCTTC
CASSLIRGHGNEQFF
>few|NA|TRBJ2-4|TRBV28
TGTGCCAGCAGTCCTCTCGGGACTCTCTTAGTTCAGTACTTC
CASSPLGTLLVQYF
>NA|NA|TRBJ1-1|TRBV28
TGTGCCAGCAGTTACAGGTTGGGAGCTTTCTTT
CASSYRLGAFF
>NA|NA|TRBJ2-7|TRBV4-3
TGCGCCAGCAGCCAAGACGACAGTCCCCGCTCCTTCTACGAGCAGTACTTC
CASSQDDSPRSFYEQYF
>NA|NA|TRBJ1-2|TRBV19
TGTGCCAGTAGTATTGACCCCCCGGGAGGTGCGGACTACACCTTC
CASSIDPPGGADYTF
>few|TRBD1|TRBJ2-7|TRBV4-1
TGCGCCAGCAGCGACGACAGGGGGCATCTCTACGAGCAGTACTTC
CASSDDRGHLYEQYF
>few|TRBD2|TRBJ2-5|TRBV6-6
TGTGCCAGCAGTTACCCCGGACTAGCGGGGGAAGAGACCCAGTACTTC
CASSYPGLAGEETQYF
>NA|TRBD1|TRBJ1-4|TRBV9
TGTGCCAGCAGCGCTCGACAGGGTGAGAATGAAAAACTGTTTTTT
CASSARQGENEKLFF
>NA|TRBD1|TRBJ2-2|TRBV11-2
TGTGCCAGCAGCTCTACAGGGGGCTTCGGGGAGCTGTTTTTT
CASSSTGGFGELFF
>NA|TRBD1|TRBJ1-5|TRBV2
TGTGCCAGCAGCGACACCGGGACAGGGGGGAATCAGCCCCAGCATTTT
CASSDTGTGGNQPQHF
>few|NA|TRBJ1-1|TRBV9
TGTGCCAGCGCTAAGTTGAATACTGAAGCTTTCTTT
CASAKLNTEAFF
>few|NA|TRBJ2-5|TRBV5-1
TGCGCCAGCAGCGCGAAACAAGAGACCCAGTACTTC
CASSAKQETQYF
>NA|TRBD1|TRBJ1-1|TRBV18
TGTGCCAGCTCACGACAACAGGGGGCTGGGACTGAAGCTTTCTTT
CASSRQQGAGTEAFF
>few|TRBD2|TRBJ2-2|TRBV6-5
TGTGCCAGCGCAGCGGGAGGGAACACCGGGGAGCTGTTTTTT
CASAAGGNTGELFF
>NA|NA|TRBJ2-1|TRBV21-1
TGTGCCAGCAGCAGCAGCGGGGGGGTGGGAACCTACAATGAGCAGTTCTTC
CASSSSGGVGTYNEQFF
>few|NA|TRBJ2-1|TRBV5-1
TGCGCCAGCAGCTTGAGAGGGCAACCGGCATACAATGAGCAGTTCTTC
CASSLRGQPAYNEQFF
>NA|NA|TRBJ2-1|TRBV28
TGTGCCAGCGGGTTGGGCTATGAGCAGTTCTTC
CASGLGYEQFF
>NA|TRBD2|TRBJ2-2|TRBV6-6
TGTGCCAGCAGACGGACTAGCGGGATAACCGGGGAGCTGTTTTTT
CASRRTSGITGELFF
>NA|NA|TRBJ1-1|TRBV7-9
TGTGCCAGCACCCCTGCGGGCGGGCTGAAAGCTTTCTTT
CASTPAGGLKAFF